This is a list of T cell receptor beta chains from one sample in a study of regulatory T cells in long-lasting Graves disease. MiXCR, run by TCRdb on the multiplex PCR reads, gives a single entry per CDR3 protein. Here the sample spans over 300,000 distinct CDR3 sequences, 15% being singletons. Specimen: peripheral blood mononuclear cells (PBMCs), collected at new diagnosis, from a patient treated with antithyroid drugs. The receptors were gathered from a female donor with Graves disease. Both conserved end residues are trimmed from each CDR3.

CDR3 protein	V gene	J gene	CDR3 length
ASSPMRTEQY	TRBV12-3/TRBV12-4	TRBJ2-7	10
SATGTESSYEQY	TRBV20-1	TRBJ2-7	12
ASSSPTRLAASISYNEQF	TRBV7-2	TRBJ2-1	18
SARGDPWDTQY	TRBV20-1	TRBJ2-3	11
ALLRSYNEQF	TRBV30	TRBJ2-1	10
ASSQDSSGTLRVGYT	TRBV4-2	TRBJ1-2	15
SVRGQNTGELF	TRBV29-1	TRBJ2-2	11
ASSVVGGGTGITEAF	TRBV9	TRBJ1-1	15
ASSQESDGYADEQF	TRBV4-3	TRBJ2-1	14
ASSYTASGGTDTQY	TRBV6-5	TRBJ2-3	14
ASRGTGQDTEKLF	TRBV2	TRBJ1-4	13
ASSLLGGNYGYT	TRBV28	TRBJ1-2	12
ASSPGDSYGYT	TRBV12-3/TRBV12-4	TRBJ1-2	11
ASSQDPREGYEQY	TRBV4-1	TRBJ2-7	13
ASSPRGQDRSTDTQY	TRBV7-3	TRBJ2-3	15
ASSRLGLADYNEQF	TRBV4-1	TRBJ2-1	14
ASSGRDSWSNQPQH	TRBV5-5	TRBJ1-5	14
ASGSDNQPQH	TRBV12-5	TRBJ1-5	10
ASSWTGQGADEKLF	TRBV5-1	TRBJ1-4	14
ASSQERGRDEKLF	TRBV3-1	TRBJ1-4	13
AWRRRDGYT	TRBV30	TRBJ1-2	9
ASSRGGNYGYT	TRBV7-9	TRBJ1-2	11
ASRSRGTDTQY	TRBV27	TRBJ2-3	11
ASRPTVYNEQF	TRBV5-1	TRBJ2-1	11
ASSYESPANTGELF	TRBV6-5	TRBJ2-2	14
ASSEGGGGSYNEQF	TRBV6-2/TRBV6-3	TRBJ2-1	14
ASSVIDPSTDTQY	TRBV2	TRBJ2-3	13
ASSNRKTGGVGELF	TRBV6-1	TRBJ2-2	14
ASSDSHRVERETQY	TRBV7-2	TRBJ2-5	14
ASSIEGQLNQPQH	TRBV19	TRBJ1-5	13
ASSYDKGRQTQY	TRBV6-2/TRBV6-3	TRBJ2-5	12
ASSPINAGSSGANVLT	TRBV7-2	TRBJ2-6	16
ASRSQGGGTEAF	TRBV2	TRBJ1-1	12
ASSEGENTGELF	TRBV2	TRBJ2-2	12
ASSLFSGLQETQY	TRBV7-9	TRBJ2-5	13
ASSSGTGGGGSNGYT	TRBV13	TRBJ1-2	15
ATSTRAGEAF	TRBV15	TRBJ1-1	10